This T cell receptor (beta chain) was captured by sequencing in a study of regulatory T cells in long-lasting Graves disease. V gave up 7 bases and J gave up 6 bases; unmatched junction bases: 10. The CDR3 spans 13 residues. Germline V gene sequence: CDR1 SQVTM, CDR2 ANQGSEA. iRepertoire HTBI primers and Arm-PCR of CDR3 regions built TCR beta libraries. One entry per CDR3 protein, called by TCRdb with MiXCR from the multiplex PCR reads. Of over 450,000 distinct CDR3 sequences detected, roughly 21% appear once; the ten largest clones hold roughly 7%. This clonotype has a count of ten or more. Antigen: not known. Time point defined: persistent/refractory GD, antithyroid drugs over 5 years with positive TRAb. Construction of the TCR library relied on RNA isolated from PBMCs. General observations from the study: With 2,741 shared public clonotypes, persistent patients exceeded new patients, who shared just over 950.

This sequence joins TRBV29-1 and TRBJ2-7, with 9 bases aligning to TRBD2. The source of this sequence is a female donor with Graves disease. The material was peripheral blood mononuclear cells (PBMCs), obtained when the disease was refractory, from a patient treated with antithyroid drugs. CDR3 nucleotides: TGCAGCGCGGCACCTAGCGGGAAGGGCGAGCAGTACTTC. Protein: CSAAPSGKGEQYF.